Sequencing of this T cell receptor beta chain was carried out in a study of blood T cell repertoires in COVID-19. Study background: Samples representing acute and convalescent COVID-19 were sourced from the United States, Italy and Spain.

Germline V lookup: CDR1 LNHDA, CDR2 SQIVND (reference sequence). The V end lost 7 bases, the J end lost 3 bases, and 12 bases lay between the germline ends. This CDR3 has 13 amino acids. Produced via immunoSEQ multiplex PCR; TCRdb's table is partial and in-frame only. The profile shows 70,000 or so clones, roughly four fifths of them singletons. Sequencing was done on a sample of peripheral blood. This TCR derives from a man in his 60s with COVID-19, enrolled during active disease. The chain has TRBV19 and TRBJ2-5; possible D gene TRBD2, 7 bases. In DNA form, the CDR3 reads TGTGCCAGTACCCGAGGGGGGGAAGAGACCCAGTACTTC. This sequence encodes CASTRGGEETQYF.